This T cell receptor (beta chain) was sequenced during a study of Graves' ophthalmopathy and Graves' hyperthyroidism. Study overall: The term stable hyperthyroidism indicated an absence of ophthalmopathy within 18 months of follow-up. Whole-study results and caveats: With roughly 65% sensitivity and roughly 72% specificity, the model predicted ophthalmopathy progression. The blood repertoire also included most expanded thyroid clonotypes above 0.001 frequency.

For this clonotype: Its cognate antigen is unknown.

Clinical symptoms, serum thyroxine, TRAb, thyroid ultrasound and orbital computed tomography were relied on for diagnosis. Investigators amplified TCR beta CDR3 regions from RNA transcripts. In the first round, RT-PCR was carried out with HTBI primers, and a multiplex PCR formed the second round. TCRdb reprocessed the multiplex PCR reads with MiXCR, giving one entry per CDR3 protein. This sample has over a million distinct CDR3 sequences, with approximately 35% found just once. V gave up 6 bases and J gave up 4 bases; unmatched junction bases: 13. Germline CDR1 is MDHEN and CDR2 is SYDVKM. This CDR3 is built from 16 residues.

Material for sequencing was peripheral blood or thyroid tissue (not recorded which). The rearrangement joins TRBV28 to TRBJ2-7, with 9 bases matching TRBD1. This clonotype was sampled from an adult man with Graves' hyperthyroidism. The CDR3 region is CASRSLGTGTGYEQYF. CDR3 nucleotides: TGTGCCAGCAGATCCCTCGGCACCGGGACAGGGTACGAGCAGTACTTC.